This passage covers 19 T cell receptor beta chains from one sample sequenced in a study of CD8+CD57+ T cells in acquired aplastic anemia. Patients selected for sequencing had displayed CD8+CD57+ cell expansion by flow cytometry. Genomic DNA served as template for TCR beta VDJ and CDR3 profiling. Via MiXCR, TCRdb re-called the reads, giving one row per CDR3 protein. The table includes 250,000 to 300,000 distinct CDR3 sequences, under 60% detected once. Input material: sorted CD4+, CD8+, or CD8+CD57+ T cells (not recorded which) from PBMCs. The receptors were sampled from a human donor with aplastic anemia.

A word on this clonotype: At one of its ends the junction is not consistent with the germline gene, which may arise from a read error. The chain combines TRBV12-3 or TRBV12-4 with TRBJ2-7, with D uncertain. CDR3 length: 12 amino acids. Here the CDR3 DNA reads TGTGCCAGCAGTGGGGTAGGGCTCTCCATTTTCTTC. Protein: CASSGVGLSIFF.

To note about this clonotype: At one end the junction does not follow the germline gene, possibly because of a read error. J is TRBJ2-7 and V is TRBV9; 8 bases agree with TRBD1. Germline-derived CDR1 and CDR2 are SGDLS and YYNGEE. This CDR3 has 12 residues. The CDR3 nucleotides read TGTGCCAGCAGCCAAGTCGACAGGGGTATAACATTC. This codes for CASSQVDRGITF.

Ten or more counts support this clonotype. This chain links TRBV9 with TRBJ2-1; 9 bases line up with TRBD1. The CDR3 extends over 15 amino acids. Germline lookup yields CDR1 SGDLS and CDR2 YYNGEE. V lost 4 bases and J lost 8; bases outside the gene matches: 10. This CDR3 is CASSPWGQGFDEQFF. In nucleotides, the CDR3 is TGTGCCAGCAGCCCCTGGGGACAGGGTTTCGATGAGCAGTTCTTC.

The rearrangement uses TRBV2 and TRBJ1-1; the D gene is possibly TRBD1 (5 bases). The germline V and J ends were trimmed by 6 bases and 6 bases, with 14 bases remaining between them. The CDR3 covers 13 residues. Germline loops: CDR1 SNHLY, CDR2 FYNNEI. DNA for the CDR3: TGTGCCAGCAGGGAGACAGAGATTGCTGAAGCTTTCTTT. Amino acid sequence: CASRETEIAEAFF.

As to this clonotype: This may be a read error: a much more frequent sequence differs by one nucleotide. The chain has TRBV2 and TRBJ2-3, with TRBD2 matching over 9 bases. This CDR3 is built from 15 residues. The germline CDR1 and CDR2 sequences are SNHLY and FYNNEI. J was trimmed by 2 bases and V by 6 bases; bases with no gene match: 6. The CDR3 DNA is TGTGCCAGCAGCGCGGGGGGGGCCAACACAGATACGCAGTATTTT. Protein sequence: CASSAGGANTDTQYF.

This clonotype was picked up many times. V usage is TRBV27 and J usage is TRBJ1-5, with D possibly TRBD1 on 5 matching bases. The CDR3 has 14 amino acids. V was clipped by 7 bases and J by 3 bases, with 13 bases between them. CDR1 and CDR2 (germline): MNHEY, SMNVEV (reference sequence). The CDR3 sequence: CASKQWGDNQPQHF. CDR3 nucleotide sequence: TGTGCCAGCAAGCAATGGGGGGACAATCAGCCCCAGCATTTT.

The rearrangement links TRBV2 to TRBJ2-3; D is possibly TRBD2 (6 bases). With 10 bases removed from V and 2 bases from J, the gap between germline ends came to 16 bases. Germline V gene lookup returns CDR1 SNHLY and CDR2 FYNNEI. The CDR3 has 14 residues. This chain's CDR3 is CAKPGEVVTDTQYF. The DNA for the CDR3 is TGTGCCAAACCTGGGGAGGTCGTCACAGATACGCAGTATTTT.

J is TRBJ2-3 and V is TRBV2, with D possibly being TRBD2 (6 bases). Germline V CDR1 and CDR2: SNHLY, FYNNEI. The CDR3 covers 16 residues. V was cut by 4 bases and J by 2 bases, with 16 bases left in between. CDR3 amino acids: CASSASIADLTDTQYF. CDR3 in DNA: TGTGCCAGCAGTGCGTCGATAGCGGACCTCACAGATACGCAGTATTTT. Using reference TRBV2 and TRBJ2-3 for the parts outside the CDR3, the full variable domain is EPEVTQTPSHQVTQMGQEVILRCVPISNHLYFYWYRQILGQKVEFLVSFYNNEISEKSEIFDDQFSVERPDGSNFTLKIRSTKLEDSAMYFCASSASIADLTDTQYFGPGTRLTVL.

A word on this clonotype: The DNA is left out, because the CDR3 cannot be placed on it with certainty; the CDR3 is given as TCRdb lists it. The V and J genes are TRBV10-3 and TRBJ1-1. From germline, CDR1 is ENHRY and CDR2 SYGVKD. The CDR3 totals 14 residues, both ends included. The CDR3 protein is CAICSARVFPEAFF.

This clonotype was seen ten or more times. V gene TRBV6-4 combines with J gene TRBJ2-1, with 10 bases matching TRBD2. The V gene end was trimmed by 3 bases and the J gene end by 5 bases; junction bases not matched to a gene: 1. CDR3 size: 14 residues. Germline V lookup: CDR1 MRHNA, CDR2 SNTAGT. CDR3 DNA: TGTGCCAGCAGTGAAGCGGGGGGGCACAATGAGCAGTTCTTC. It is translated as CASSEAGGHNEQFF.

The chain joins TRBV9 to TRBJ1-1; TRBD1 aligns across 7 bases. CDR1 is SGDLS, CDR2 YYNGEE, per germline. J was trimmed by 5 bases and V by 4 bases; bases with no gene match: 5. CDR3 length: 13 residues. CDR3 nucleotides: TGTGCCAGCAGCCCCAGGGGGTGGACTGAAGCTTTCTTT. Amino acid sequence: CASSPRGWTEAFF.

This clonotype was seen just once. The J gene is TRBJ2-7, the V gene TRBV5-1, with TRBD2 as a possible D gene (6 bases). V lost 4 bases and J lost 0, with 11 bases in between. The CDR3 length is 14 residues. Germline assignment: CDR1 SGHRS and CDR2 YFSETQ. CDR3 sequence (DNA): TGCGCCAGCAGCGGGAGGACTTCCTCCTACGAGCAGTACTTC. Amino acids: CASSGRTSSYEQYF.

In this sample, this clonotype turned up many times. The V call is TRBV12-3 or TRBV12-4, the J call TRBJ1-2, with D perhaps TRBD1 (6 bases). This CDR3 has 14 amino acids. V lost 2 bases and J lost 4, with 11 bases in between. As DNA, the CDR3 is TGTGCCAGCAGTTTAACAGGGATGGGCTATGGCTACACCTTC. Translated: CASSLTGMGYGYTF.

The chain employs TRBV7-2 and TRBJ1-2; tentatively, D is TRBD1 (6 bases). Germline V lookup: CDR1 SGHTA, CDR2 FQGNSA. There are 15 residues in the CDR3. Between the trimmed V and J ends, which lost 1 base and 1 base, there was a span of 10 bases. The CDR3 nucleotides are TGTGCCAGCAGCTTAGGGAGAGGGGGTAACTATGGCTACACCTTC. It yields the protein CASSLGRGGNYGYTF.

The sample holds one count of this clonotype. A much larger clone sits a single nucleotide away, making a read error possible. This sequence joins TRBV2 and TRBJ1-4; no clear D. CDR1 SNHLY and CDR2 FYNNEI come from the germline V gene. This CDR3 has 12 residues. In nucleotides, the CDR3 is TGTGCCGGCAGTTTATCGGCTGAAAAACTGTTTTTT. Translating gives CAGSLSAEKLFF.

The chain links TRBV20-1 to TRBJ1-1; D not certain. This CDR3 is 11 amino acids long. Trimming pared 3 bases from V and 8 bases from J, leaving 10 bases between. Germline V gene data show CDR1 as DFQATT and CDR2 as SNEGSKA (reference sequence). CDR3 loop: CSASEAAEAFF. The DNA of the CDR3 is TGCAGTGCTAGTGAGGCAGCAGAAGCTTTCTTT.

This clonotype came up a few times. The chain employs TRBV7-9 and TRBJ2-7; D ambiguous. The CDR3 extends over 11 amino acids. Germline CDR1 and CDR2: SEHNR and FQNEAQ (reference sequence). V dropped 9 bases and J dropped 6 bases, with 12 bases sitting between them. The CDR3 protein is CASLGGREQYF. Written as DNA, the CDR3 is TGTGCCAGTCTCGGCGGCCGCGAGCAGTACTTC.

The sample holds a few counts of this clonotype. The chain joins TRBV20-1 to TRBJ2-7; D is uncertain. This CDR3 has 14 residues. CDR1 DFQATT and CDR2 SNEGSKA come from the germline V gene (reference sequence). V was trimmed by 0 bases and J by 5 bases, leaving 14 bases between them. CDR3 DNA sequence: TGCAGTGCTAGAGATCCCTCCCACCAAAACGAGCAGTACTTC. This translates into CSARDPSHQNEQYF.

This sequence joins TRBV12-3 or TRBV12-4 and TRBJ2-7; D unresolved. V dropped 4 bases and J dropped 9 bases, with 16 bases sitting between them. The CDR3 extends over 13 amino acids. The CDR3 DNA is TGTGCCAGCAGTTCGCGCCCCTCAAGATGGCAGTACTTC. This sequence encodes CASSSRPSRWQYF.